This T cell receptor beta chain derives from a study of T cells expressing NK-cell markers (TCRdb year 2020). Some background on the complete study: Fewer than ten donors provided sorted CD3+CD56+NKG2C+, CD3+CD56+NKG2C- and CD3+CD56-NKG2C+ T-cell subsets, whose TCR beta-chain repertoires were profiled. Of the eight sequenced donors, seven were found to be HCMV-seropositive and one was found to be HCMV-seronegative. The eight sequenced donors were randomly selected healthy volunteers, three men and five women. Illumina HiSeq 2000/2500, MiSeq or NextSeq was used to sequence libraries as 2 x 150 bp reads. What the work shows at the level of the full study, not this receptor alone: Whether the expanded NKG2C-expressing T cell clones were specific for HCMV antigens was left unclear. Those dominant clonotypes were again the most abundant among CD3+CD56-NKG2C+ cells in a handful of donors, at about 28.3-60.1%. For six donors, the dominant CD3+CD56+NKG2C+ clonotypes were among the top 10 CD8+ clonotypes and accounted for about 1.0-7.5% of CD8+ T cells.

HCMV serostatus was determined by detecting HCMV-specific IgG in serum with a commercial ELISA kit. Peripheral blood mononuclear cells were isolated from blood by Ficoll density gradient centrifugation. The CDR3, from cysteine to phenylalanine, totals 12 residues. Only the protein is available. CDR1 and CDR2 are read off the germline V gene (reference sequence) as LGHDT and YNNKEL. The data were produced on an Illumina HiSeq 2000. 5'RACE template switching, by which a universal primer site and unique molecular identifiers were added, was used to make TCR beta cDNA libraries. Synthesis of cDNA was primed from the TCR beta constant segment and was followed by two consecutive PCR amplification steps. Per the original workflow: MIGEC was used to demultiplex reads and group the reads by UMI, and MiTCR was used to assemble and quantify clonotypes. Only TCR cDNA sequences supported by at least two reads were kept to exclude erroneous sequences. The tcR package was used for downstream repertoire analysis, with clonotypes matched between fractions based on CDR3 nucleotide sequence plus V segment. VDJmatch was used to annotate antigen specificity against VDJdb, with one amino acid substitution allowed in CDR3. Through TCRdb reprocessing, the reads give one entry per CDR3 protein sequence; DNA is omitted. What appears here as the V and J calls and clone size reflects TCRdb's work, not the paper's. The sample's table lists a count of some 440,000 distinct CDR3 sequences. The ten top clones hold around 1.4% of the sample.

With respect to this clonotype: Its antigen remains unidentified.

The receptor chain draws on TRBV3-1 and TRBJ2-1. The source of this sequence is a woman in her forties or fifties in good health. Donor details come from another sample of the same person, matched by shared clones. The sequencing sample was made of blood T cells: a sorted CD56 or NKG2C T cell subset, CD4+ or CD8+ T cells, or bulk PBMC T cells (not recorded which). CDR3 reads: CASSLSSGEQFF.